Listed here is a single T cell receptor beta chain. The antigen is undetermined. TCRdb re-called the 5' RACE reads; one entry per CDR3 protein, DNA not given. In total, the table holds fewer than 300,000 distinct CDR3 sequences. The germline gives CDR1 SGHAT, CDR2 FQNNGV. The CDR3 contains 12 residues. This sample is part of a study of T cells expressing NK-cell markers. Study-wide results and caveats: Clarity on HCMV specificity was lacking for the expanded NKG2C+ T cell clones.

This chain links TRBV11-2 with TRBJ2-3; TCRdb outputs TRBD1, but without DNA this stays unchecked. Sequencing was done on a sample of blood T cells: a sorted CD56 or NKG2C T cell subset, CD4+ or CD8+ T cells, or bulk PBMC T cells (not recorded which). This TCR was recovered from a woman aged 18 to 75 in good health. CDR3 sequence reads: CASSSRGGAQYF. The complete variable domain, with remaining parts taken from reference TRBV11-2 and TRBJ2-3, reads EAGVAQSPRYKIIEKRQSVAFWCNPISGHATLYWYQQILGQGPKLLIQFQNNGVVDDSQLPKDRFSAERLKGVDSTLKIQPAKLEDSAVYLCASSSRGGAQYFGPGTRLTVL.